Following are 23 T cell receptor beta chains from one sample sequenced in a study of T cells in Graves' hyperthyroidism and ophthalmopathy. TCR beta CDR3 regions were amplified from RNA transcripts. HTBI primers were the set used in a first-round RT-PCR of the TCR CDR3. MiXCR, applied by TCRdb to the multiplex PCR reads, yields one record per CDR3 protein. The sample consists of hundreds of thousands of distinct CDR3 sequences, about 14% of them appearing once. The specimen was blood. The receptors come from a woman aged 40 to 50 with Graves' ophthalmopathy.

This chain links TRBV7-8 with TRBJ2-5; D is perhaps TRBD1 (6 bases). The germline V gene encodes CDR1 SGHVS and CDR2 FQNEAQ. The CDR3 loop spans 13 amino acids. The ends were cut back, 4 bases at V and 5 bases at J, with 11 bases in the middle. The CDR3 here is CASSYRARETQYF. The CDR3 coding sequence is TGTGCCAGCAGCTACAGGGCGCGGGAGACCCAGTACTTC.

This clonotype was seen many times. The chain joins TRBV6-2 or TRBV6-3 to TRBJ2-5; D is unclear. Trimming cost V 2 bases and J 5 bases, with 9 bases left between them. The length of the CDR3 is 13 residues. CDR1 MNHEY and CDR2 SVGEGT come from the germline V gene. CDR3 in DNA: TGTGCCAGCAGTTACACCGTACGGGAGACCCAGTACTTC. Translating it yields CASSYTVRETQYF.

This clonotype appeared many times. This sequence joins TRBV20-1 and TRBJ2-1; TRBD2 is a possible D gene (5 bases). From germline, CDR1 is DFQATT and CDR2 SNEGSKA (reference sequence). This CDR3 is 15 amino acids long. Trimming took off 3 bases at V and 0 bases at J, with 12 bases between the two ends. CDR3 bases: TGCAGTGCTAGTCGGGATCCGAGCTCCTACAATGAGCAGTTCTTC. Amino acid sequence: CSASRDPSSYNEQFF.

The sample holds many counts of this clonotype. This chain uses TRBV4-3 with TRBJ2-7; 9 bases are a match to TRBD1. V dropped 0 bases and J dropped 7; count of bases not matched to a gene: 10. Germline assignment: CDR1 LGHNA and CDR2 YSLEER. This CDR3 is 16 amino acids long. The CDR3 nucleotides read TGCGCCAGCAGCCAAGACCCTGGGACAGGGACTGAGGAGCAGTACTTC. Its translation: CASSQDPGTGTEEQYF.

This clonotype showed up many times. The chain recombines TRBV15 with TRBJ2-7, with a weak D call TRBD2 (6 bases). This CDR3 comprises 15 residues. V lost 0 bases and J lost 2, with 11 bases in between. Germline V gene data show CDR1 as LNHNV and CDR2 as YYDKDF (reference sequence). The CDR3 sequence: CATSRDFGGPYEQYF. The CDR3 DNA is TGTGCCACCAGCAGAGATTTCGGGGGTCCCTACGAGCAGTACTTC. The full variable domain, with the rest looked up from reference TRBV15 and TRBJ2-7, is DAMVIQNPRYQVTQFGKPVTLSCSQTLNHNVMYWYQQKSSQAPKLLFHYYDKDFNNEADTPDNFQSRRPNTSFCFLDIRSPGLGDTAMYLCATSRDFGGPYEQYFGPGTRLTVT.

The CDR3 loop is CASSGGQVWSYEQYF. The CDR3 DNA is TGTGCCAGCAGTGGGGGGCAAGTTTGGTCCTACGAGCAGTACTTC. The rearrangement joins TRBV2 to TRBJ2-7, with a tentative D call TRBD1 (6 bases). Germline CDR1 and CDR2: SNHLY and FYNNEI. V lost 4 bases and J lost 1, with 14 bases in between. This CDR3 region has 15 residues.

In its sample, this clonotype was seen a few times. The chain uses TRBV11-2 and TRBJ2-5, with TRBD2 matching 14 bases. Per the germline V gene, CDR1 is SGHAT and CDR2 is FQNNGV. J lost 5 bases, V lost 5 bases, and 10 bases had no gene match. The CDR3 is made up of 17 amino acids. The CDR3 DNA reads TGTGCCAGCAGCGAAGAGGGACTAGCGGGAGTCGGGGAGACCCAGTACTTC. It specifies CASSEEGLAGVGETQYF.

The J gene is TRBJ1-5, the V gene TRBV6-1, with TRBD1 matching over 7 bases. This CDR3 is 13 amino acids long. CDR1 and CDR2 from the germline V gene are MNHNS and SASEGT. V trimming: 6 bases; J trimming: 5 bases; junction bases outside the gene matches: 4. This CDR3 reads CASRGQVYQPQHF. Written as DNA, the CDR3 is TGTGCCAGCAGAGGACAGGTATATCAGCCCCAGCATTTT.

The V call is TRBV4-1, the J call TRBJ2-7; tentatively, D is TRBD1 or TRBD2 (5 bases each). V lost 3 bases and J lost 3, with 15 bases in between. Germline values: CDR1 MGHRA, CDR2 YSYEKL. The CDR3 has 15 amino acids. CDR3 in DNA: TGCGCCAGCAGCCAGGACCCCGGGACCAACTACGAGCAGTACTTC. It codes for CASSQDPGTNYEQYF.

This clonotype was recorded many times. This sequence is one base from a far larger clone and is likely a read error. This chain links TRBV6-5 with TRBJ2-5; the D gene is possibly TRBD2 (6 bases). From germline, CDR1 is MNHEY and CDR2 SVGAGI. The CDR3 length is 12 residues. The CDR3 sequence: CASSYGGEIQYF. The DNA for the CDR3 is TGTGCCAGCAGTTACGGAGGGGAGATCCAGTACTTC.

DNA of the CDR3: TGTGCCAGCAGCTCCCCTTTAGGGGGTAGAGACACTGAAGCTTTCTTT. Translated, it gives CASSSPLGGRDTEAFF. The rearrangement links TRBV11-2 to TRBJ1-1; D may be TRBD1 (6 bases). Germline V lookup: CDR1 SGHAT, CDR2 FQNNGV. Trimming left V 4 bases short and J 3 bases short, with 18 bases between. CDR3 length: 16 residues. The full variable domain, with the rest looked up from reference TRBV11-2 and TRBJ1-1, is EAGVAQSPRYKIIEKRQSVAFWCNPISGHATLYWYQQILGQGPKLLIQFQNNGVVDDSQLPKDRFSAERLKGVDSTLKIQPAKLEDSAVYLCASSSPLGGRDTEAFFGQGTRLTVV.

The rearrangement uses TRBV6-1 and TRBJ1-5; a possible D gene is TRBD1 (5 bases). Trimming shortened V by 8 bases and J by 1 base, and 9 bases separated the two germline ends. Germline loops: CDR1 MNHNS, CDR2 SASEGT. This CDR3 has 13 residues. The CDR3 DNA is TGTGCCAGCGAGTGGGACAGCAATCAGCCCCAGCATTTT. This codes for CASEWDSNQPQHF.

This clonotype was detected only a few times. The rearrangement joins TRBV11-3 to TRBJ2-1; 10 positions agree with TRBD2. The CDR3 is 13 amino acids. With V trimmed by 7 bases and J by 9 bases, 6 bases remained unmatched. Per the germline V gene, CDR1 is SGHNT and CDR2 is YENEEA. Here the CDR3 reads CASKAGGSREQFF. In DNA form, the CDR3 reads TGTGCCAGCAAAGCGGGAGGGTCCCGTGAGCAGTTCTTC.

The chain employs TRBV5-1 and TRBJ1-2, with TRBD1 matching over 10 bases. J was trimmed by 3 bases and V by 4 bases; bases with no gene match: 6. The CDR3 contains 15 residues. Germline V gene sequence: CDR1 SGHRS, CDR2 YFSETQ. Here the CDR3 DNA reads TGCGCCAGCAGCGTGACGACAGGGGGCGACTATGGCTACACCTTC. Translating it yields CASSVTTGGDYGYTF.

The sample holds many counts of this clonotype. V usage is TRBV27 and J usage is TRBJ2-7; 8 bases align to TRBD1. This CDR3 is 14 amino acids long. Germline V gene data show CDR1 as MNHEY and CDR2 as SMNVEV (reference sequence). Losses at the gene ends were 2 bases for V and 6 bases for J; bases not matched to a gene: 6. CDR3 DNA sequence: TGTGCCAGCAGTTTAGCGCAGGGGGCTCGCGAGCAGTACTTC. This gives the protein CASSLAQGAREQYF.

The table lists this clonotype with many counts. This chain joins TRBV20-1 and TRBJ1-1; D is unclear. Trimming took off 7 bases at V and 0 bases at J, with 18 bases between the two ends. CDR1 is DFQATT and CDR2 is SNEGSKA in the germline V gene (reference sequence). This CDR3 has 15 residues. CDR3 sequence reads: CSVSGIGNLNTEAFF. The CDR3, as DNA: TGCAGTGTCAGCGGTATAGGGAATTTGAACACTGAAGCTTTCTTT.

The table lists this clonotype with many counts. The gene calls are TRBV2 and TRBJ2-5; the D gene is possibly TRBD1 (6 bases). The CDR3 runs to 15 residues. Germline assignment: CDR1 SNHLY and CDR2 FYNNEI. V was trimmed by 6 bases and J by 3 bases, leaving 17 bases between them. In nucleotides, the CDR3 is TGTGCCAGCAGAGACAGGACGGGGCGAGAAGAGACCCAGTACTTC. It specifies CASRDRTGREETQYF.

The V call is TRBV5-1, the J call TRBJ1-5; the D is unclear. Germline V CDR1 and CDR2: SGHRS, YFSETQ. This CDR3 has 13 amino acids. Trimming left V 5 bases short and J 9 bases short, with 15 bases between. The CDR3 bases are TGCGCCAGCAGATTCGACCACACGGGGCCCCAGCATTTT. Encoded protein: CASRFDHTGPQHF.

This clonotype was picked up many times. This sequence joins TRBV19 and TRBJ1-1; 12 nucleotides match TRBD1. The germline gives CDR1 LNHDA, CDR2 SQIVND (reference sequence). The CDR3 is 15 amino acids. J lost 5 bases, V lost 6 bases, and 7 bases had no gene match. The CDR3, as DNA: TGTGCCAGTAGGTCGGGACAGGGGGCGCGGACTGAAGCTTTCTTT. This encodes CASRSGQGARTEAFF. Combining the CDR3 with reference TRBV19 and TRBJ1-1 gives the whole variable domain DGGITQSPKYLFRKEGQNVTLSCEQNLNHDAMYWYRQDPGQGLRLIYYSQIVNDFQKGDIAEGYSVSREKKESFPLTVTSAQKNPTAFYLCASRSGQGARTEAFFGQGTRLTVV.

A few counts support this clonotype. The chain recombines TRBV4-2 with TRBJ2-7; 7 positions match TRBD2. This CDR3 has 15 amino acids. CDR1 is LGHNA, CDR2 YNFKEQ, per germline. With V trimmed by 1 base and J by 2 bases, 5 bases remained unmatched. CDR3 amino acids: CASSQGWSGTYEQYF. CDR3 coding DNA: TGTGCCAGCAGCCAAGGTTGGAGCGGGACCTACGAGCAGTACTTC.

This clonotype was recorded at least ten times. The J gene is TRBJ2-5, the V gene TRBV6-2 or TRBV6-3; D ambiguous. The CDR3 spans 13 residues. CDR1 and CDR2 (germline): MNHEY, SVGEGT. V lost 7 bases to trimming and J lost 4 bases, with 13 bases between them. CDR3 residues: CASNWARRETQYF. The CDR3 DNA is TGTGCCAGCAATTGGGCGAGGAGAGAGACCCAGTACTTC.

This clonotype has a count of ten or more. The chain is built from TRBV6-1 and TRBJ2-7; no definite D call. The V gene lost 7 bases and the J gene lost 2 bases, with 15 bases spanning the gap. The CDR3 contains 14 residues. Germline CDR1 and CDR2: MNHNS and SASEGT. The CDR3 loop is CASKEKFSTYEQYF. The CDR3 DNA reads as TGTGCCAGCAAGGAAAAATTCTCTACCTACGAGCAGTACTTC.

This clonotype has ten or more counts. The CDR3 DNA reads as TGTGCCAGCAGTTACTCCGGGACTATAGACGAGCAGTACTTC. Translating gives CASSYSGTIDEQYF. V and J are TRBV6-2 or TRBV6-3 and TRBJ2-7, with 7 bases matching TRBD2. V lost 0 bases to trimming and J lost 5 bases; unmatched junction nucleotides: 4. CDR3 size: 14 residues. The germline V gene encodes CDR1 MNHEY and CDR2 SVGEGT.